This T cell receptor (beta chain) was observed in a study of CD8 T cells in ankylosing spondylitis (dated by TCRdb to the late 2010s). About the study as a whole: T cell receptor beta repertoires were profiled in healthy donors and ankylosing spondylitis patients so that disease-linked TCR variants could be found. The whole study cohort included over a hundred healthy donors and some 27 ankylosing spondylitis patients. Samples of peripheral blood were taken, and for ankylosing spondylitis patients, synovial fluid was collected as well.

This clonotype occurred a few times. What this receptor recognizes is not known. No quality values exist for individual bases; no much larger clone is one base distant. Study-wide conclusions, independent of this receptor: Blood from ankylosing spondylitis patients appeared to be characterized by a TCR beta motif made up of under ten highly homologous amino acid variants. The disease-linked clones were reported to be significantly enriched in matched synovial fluid samples from ankylosing spondylitis patients. The disease-linked clones had a CD8+ phenotype and were found at relatively low frequencies in peripheral blood. Some TCR beta motif variants had previously been reported in synovial fluid and blood of reactive arthritis patients, which suggested common disease-initiation mechanisms.

The CDR1 and CDR2 encoded by the germline V gene are SGHAT and FQNNGV. Reading from cysteine to phenylalanine, the CDR3 counts 14 amino acids. Only the CDR3 portion is preserved as DNA: 42 bases, with reading frame beginning at the first base. The germline ends are 10 bases apart after V is trimmed by 5 bases and J by 2 bases. This sample was sequenced with an Illumina HiSeq 2500. Quantitative 5'-RACE with molecular barcodes was used to prepare TCR beta libraries. The paper's data handling went like this. To identify disease-linked TCR variants, a new computational method was used, one built on a probabilistic model of VDJ rearrangement. Using fastp trimming at Q25 and MiXCR clonotype assembly, TCRdb reanalyzed the public sequencing data and kept in-frame beta chains. Records with the same CDR3 protein are collapsed into one entry carrying the most frequent genes and DNA. TCRdb's processing, not the authors', yielded these V and J calls. Across this sample there are roughly 470,000 distinct CDR3 sequences, with around 26% seen only once. The ten largest make up roughly 0.9% of the sample.

This clonotype originated in a male donor with ankylosing spondylitis. The chain is encoded by TRBV11-2 joined to TRBJ1-5; the D gene is unclear. The sequenced sample was blood, either unsorted or a sorted T cell fraction (not recorded which). The CDR3 region has the sequence CASSTRTGNQPQHF. The nucleotide sequence reads TGTGCCAGCAGCACGCGGACGGGCAATCAGCCCCAGCATTTT.